The 18 T cell receptor beta chains given below trace back to one sample, sequenced in a study of low-dose radiotherapy and immunotherapy resistance in tumors. A constant-region primer paired with the V-primer adapter amplified TCRs over about 20 PCR cycles. Each CDR3 protein gets one entry after TCRdb re-called the reads with MiXCR. The table includes fewer than 60,000 distinct CDR3 sequences, about 11% detected once. The time point: before trial treatment. The sample here was PBMCs, taken before treatment. The receptors were gathered from a female donor with ovarian cancer.

Notes on this clonotype: Compared with germline, one end of the junction differs, possibly owing to a read error. The chain combines TRBV5-5 with TRBJ2-1, with TRBD2 matching over 9 bases. Germline V CDR1 and CDR2: SGHKS, YYEKEE (reference sequence). CDR3 size: 16 residues. CDR3 in DNA: TGTGCCAGCAACTTAGGTAGCGGGGGATCCTACAATGAGCAGTTCTTT. Amino acid sequence: CASNLGSGGSYNEQFF.

This clonotype was observed at least ten times. This chain joins TRBV28 and TRBJ2-7; D perhaps matches TRBD1 (6 bases). The CDR3 totals 15 residues. The V gene's germline CDR1 is MDHEN and CDR2 SYDVKM. Trimming removed 8 bases from V and 2 bases from J, with 19 bases in between. The CDR3 loop reads CASRQGRTPTYEQYF. The CDR3, as DNA: TGTGCCAGCCGGCAGGGGCGAACCCCGACCTACGAGCAGTACTTC. Full variable domain (missing parts from reference TRBV28 and TRBJ2-7): DVKVTQSSRYLVKRTGEKVFLECVQDMDHENMFWYRQDPGLGLRLIYFSYDVKMKEKGDIPEGYSVSREKKERFSLILESASTNQTSMYLCASRQGRTPTYEQYFGPGTRLTVT.

Turning to this clonotype: A far larger clone is off by one base, so a read error is likely. This chain uses TRBV7-9 with TRBJ2-6; D unresolved. CDR1 is SEHNR, CDR2 FQNEAQ, per germline (reference sequence). Trimming pared 2 bases from V and 2 bases from J, leaving 7 bases between. This CDR3 has 15 amino acids. CDR3 in DNA: TGTGCCAGCAGCTTAATTCAGGCTGGGGCCAACGTCCTGACTTTC. Protein: CASSLIQAGANVLTF.

There are many counts of this clonotype. This chain links TRBV15 with TRBJ2-1; D remains ambiguous. This CDR3 region has 16 residues. Per the germline V gene, CDR1 is LNHNV and CDR2 is YYDKDF (reference sequence). Trimming cost V 0 bases and J 5 bases, with 14 bases left between them. The CDR3 DNA sequence: TGTGCCACCAGCAGAGATCCCCCCGGGCCCAACAATGAGCAGTTCTTC. Translation gives CATSRDPPGPNNEQFF.

This clonotype came up many times. The chain combines TRBV5-1 with TRBJ2-3, with TRBD2 as a possible D gene (7 bases). The V and J ends lost 3 bases and 6 bases respectively, with 11 bases between them. CDR3 length equals 13 residues. Germline lookup yields CDR1 SGHRS and CDR2 YFSETQ. DNA of the CDR3: TGCGCCAGCAGCTCCGGGGGGCCGGATACGCAGTATTTT. The encoded protein is CASSSGGPDTQYF.

This clonotype came up many times. Written as DNA, the CDR3 is TGTGCCAGCAGGCCCCCGGGACGGACTAATTCACCCCTCCACTTT. Its translation is CASRPPGRTNSPLHF. The chain has TRBV6-1 and TRBJ1-6; possibly TRBD1 for D (5 bases). The CDR3 sequence is 15 residues long. Germline loops: CDR1 MNHNS, CDR2 SASEGT. The V and J ends lost 6 bases and 6 bases respectively, with 15 bases between them.

This clonotype was seen repeatedly, ten times or more. This chain joins TRBV28 and TRBJ1-1; D is unclear. The CDR3 spans 15 residues. Looked up from germline, CDR1 is MDHEN and CDR2 is SYDVKM. Trimming pared 5 bases from V and 4 bases from J, leaving 17 bases between. CDR3 amino acids: CASSPSPSPRTEAFF. The CDR3 bases are TGTGCCAGCAGTCCTTCGCCGTCCCCCCGCACTGAAGCTTTCTTT.

The chain uses TRBV6-5 and TRBJ1-1, with 7 bases lining up with TRBD1. The CDR3 runs to 15 residues. The V and J ends lost 6 bases and 1 base, in that order; junction bases with no gene match: 8. The germline V gene has CDR1 MNHEY and CDR2 SVGAGI. The CDR3 nucleotides are TGTGCCAGCAGCCAAGTCCCAGGGGGGAACACTGAAGCTTTCTTT. Translation gives CASSQVPGGNTEAFF.

This clonotype showed up many times. This chain connects TRBV23-1 to TRBJ1-5; 9 positions agree with TRBD1. TRBV23-1 is an ORF, and what it does is uncertain. J lost 6 bases, V lost 0 bases, and 6 bases had no gene match. This CDR3 region has 16 residues. The CDR3, as DNA: TGCGCCAGCAGTCAATCGTGGACAGGGGTGCTTCAGCCCCAGCATTTT. Amino acids: CASSQSWTGVLQPQHF.

This clonotype showed up many times. The V and J genes are TRBV27 and TRBJ1-2, with D possibly being TRBD1 (5 bases). The CDR3 is made up of 13 amino acids. V gave up 6 bases and J gave up 8 bases, with 16 bases separating them. Looked up from germline, CDR1 is MNHEY and CDR2 is SMNVEV (reference sequence). The CDR3 reads CASSPIMRDGYTF. The CDR3, as DNA: TGTGCCAGCAGCCCAATTATGAGGGACGGCTACACCTTC.

This clonotype occurred many times. The J gene is TRBJ1-3, the V gene TRBV5-5, with D possibly being TRBD1 (5 bases). V shed 7 bases and J shed 0 bases, with 17 bases lying between them. The CDR3 extends over 16 amino acids. The germline V gene has CDR1 SGHKS and CDR2 YYEKEE (reference sequence). The CDR3 DNA reads TGTGCCAGCGGATGGGGACCGGCTCTCTCTGGAAACACCATATATTTT. The encoded protein is CASGWGPALSGNTIYF.

This sequence joins TRBV20-1 and TRBJ2-5, with a weak D call TRBD2 (5 bases). The CDR3 extends over 16 amino acids. Trimming cost V 0 bases and J 2 bases, with 16 bases left between them. Germline assignment: CDR1 DFQATT and CDR2 SNEGSKA (reference sequence). The CDR3 DNA reads as TGCAGTGCTAGAGAAGAGTCAGCGGTTTTTCAAGAGACCCAGTACTTC. This translates into CSAREESAVFQETQYF.

The chain recombines TRBV4-1 with TRBJ2-1, with 7 bases that match TRBD2. The CDR3 is made up of 15 amino acids. The junction had 4 bases not matched to a gene; V was cut back by 1 base and J by 4 bases. The V gene's germline CDR1 is MGHRA and CDR2 YSYEKL. This CDR3 reads CASSQVAGAYNEQFF. For the CDR3, the DNA is TGCGCCAGCAGCCAAGTCGCGGGAGCATACAATGAGCAGTTCTTC.

At least ten counts were recorded for this clonotype. This chain uses TRBV20-1 with TRBJ2-7; D gene uncertain. CDR1 and CDR2 (germline): DFQATT, SNEGSKA (reference sequence). V shed 6 bases and J shed 7 bases, with 16 bases lying between them. The CDR3 is 12 amino acids. The CDR3 spells CSAYTVTGEQYF. The CDR3 nucleotides are TGCAGTGCCTATACAGTGACTGGGGAGCAGTACTTC.

This clonotype was recorded at least ten times. This rearrangement joins TRBV12-5 to TRBJ1-2, with TRBD1 identical over 7 bases. This CDR3 contains 14 residues. Germline CDR1 reads LGHNT; CDR2 reads FRNRAP. V shed 4 bases and J 8 bases; nucleotides not matched to a gene: 10. DNA of the CDR3: TGTGCTAGTGGTTCGACAGGGATGGCCTGGGGCTACACCTTC. Translating gives CASGSTGMAWGYTF.

The sample holds many counts of this clonotype. The gene calls are TRBV30 and TRBJ2-1; D gene ambiguous. CDR3 length: 13 amino acids. Germline V gives CDR1 GTSNPN, CDR2 SVGIG (reference sequence). V lost 4 bases to trimming and J lost 3 bases, with 10 bases between them. The CDR3 protein is CAWTFSSYNEQFF. The CDR3 region has the DNA TGTGCCTGGACCTTTTCCAGCTACAATGAGCAGTTCTTC.

This clonotype was seen at least ten times. The genes are TRBV5-5 and TRBJ2-7; TRBD2 is a possible D gene (6 bases). Germline V gives CDR1 SGHKS, CDR2 YYEKEE (reference sequence). The CDR3 runs to 14 residues. The germline V and J ends were trimmed by 4 bases and 4 bases, with 15 bases remaining between them. The CDR3 sequence is CASSLTGDPYEQYF. CDR3 bases: TGTGCCAGCAGCCTGACGGGGGACCCTTACGAGCAGTACTTC.

This clonotype was counted ten times or more. The chain employs TRBV18 and TRBJ1-2, with unresolved D. This CDR3 contains 13 residues. CDR1 and CDR2 (germline): KGHSH, LQKENI. V lost 0 bases and J 6 bases, leaving 8 bases between the germline ends. The CDR3 sequence is CASSPPARDGYTF. CDR3 nucleotides: TGTGCCAGCTCACCACCGGCCCGAGATGGCTACACCTTC. The whole variable domain, remainder taken from reference TRBV18 and TRBJ1-2, is NAGVMQNPRHLVRRRGQEARLRCSPMKGHSHVYWYRQLPEEGLKFMVYLQKENIIDESGMPKERFSAEFPKEGPSILRIQQVVRGDSAAYFCASSPPARDGYTFGSGTRLTVV.